One and the same sample provided the 21 T cell receptor beta chains below, sequenced in a study of breast tumors, draining lymph nodes, adjacent tissues. Breast cancer patients provided tissue from their axillary draining lymph nodes. A single record per CDR3 protein comes from TCRdb applying MiXCR to the multiplex PCR reads. This sample has about 140,000 distinct CDR3 sequences, with roughly 33% found just once. Source material: axillary lymph node tissue. The receptor source for this set is a female donor with breast cancer. Some clones in this sample may be carry-over from other donors' samples.

This clonotype was seen a handful of times. Sequence at one end of the junction differs from germline and may be a read error. The chain is built from TRBV6-5 and TRBJ2-1; TRBD2 aligns across 8 bases. The CDR3 sequence is 16 residues long. Germline lookup yields CDR1 MNHEY and CDR2 SVGAGI. In DNA, the CDR3 is TGTGCCAGCAGTCACTCGCGGGGGGACCTTTTGGATGAGCAGTTCTTC. It codes for CASSHSRGDLLDEQFF.

As to this clonotype: Mismatch with germline at one junction end may stem from a read error. This chain uses TRBV12-3 or TRBV12-4 with TRBJ2-7, with D tentatively TRBD1 (5 bases). The CDR3 is made up of 14 amino acids. CDR3 in amino acids: CASRSRDISHEQYF. In nucleotides, the CDR3 is TGTGCCAGCAGAAGCAGGGATATCTCCCACGAGCAGTACTTC.

Many counts were recorded for this clonotype. This sequence joins TRBV18 and TRBJ2-5; D call uncertain. Germline CDR1 and CDR2: KGHSH and LQKENI. The CDR3 runs to 15 residues. V lost 1 base to trimming and J lost 5 bases, with 14 bases between them. CDR3 loop: CASSPQGANMETQYF. CDR3 in DNA: TGTGCCAGCTCACCACAGGGTGCGAACATGGAGACCCAGTACTTC.

The chain is built from TRBV5-4 and TRBJ2-3; TRBD2 agrees at 7 bases. The CDR3 totals 14 residues. The germline CDR1 and CDR2 sequences are SGHNT and YYREEE (reference sequence). Trimming at V came to 2 bases and at J to 6 bases, leaving 6 bases not matched to a gene. Here the CDR3 DNA reads TGTGCCAGCAGCTTAGCGGGGTGGGGGGATACGCAGTATTTT. This translates into CASSLAGWGDTQYF. Combining the CDR3 with reference TRBV5-4 and TRBJ2-3 gives the whole variable domain ETGVTQSPTHLIKTRGQQVTLRCSSQSGHNTVSWYQQALGQGPQFIFQYYREEENGRGNFPPRFSGLQFPNYSSELNVNALELDDSALYLCASSLAGWGDTQYFGPGTRLTVL.

This clonotype was picked up many times. This chain connects TRBV29-1 to TRBJ2-7, with 7 nucleotides matching TRBD1. V trimming: 7 bases; J trimming: 3 bases; junction bases outside the gene matches: 9. The germline CDR1 and CDR2 sequences are SQVTM and ANQGSEA. This CDR3 spans 13 amino acids. CDR3 residues: CSAQGPRFYEQYV. The CDR3 DNA sequence: TGCAGCGCACAGGGGCCCCGGTTCTACGAGCAGTACGTC.

The chain is built from TRBV7-2 and TRBJ1-4; D may be TRBD1 (5 bases). The germline V and J ends were trimmed by 5 bases and 5 bases, with 21 bases remaining between them. The CDR3 has 17 amino acids. Germline V gives CDR1 SGHTA, CDR2 FQGNSA. CDR3 residues: CASSLYGIDRLNEKLFF. For the CDR3, the DNA is TGTGCCAGCAGCCTATACGGGATTGACAGACTAAATGAAAAACTGTTTTTT. The entire variable domain, with the rest obtained from reference TRBV7-2 and TRBJ1-4, is as follows: GAGVSQSPSNKVTEKGKDVELRCDPISGHTALYWYRQSLGQGLEFLIYFQGNSAPDKSGLPSDRFSAERTGGSVSTLTIQRTQQEDSAVYLCASSLYGIDRLNEKLFFGSGTQLSVL.

At least ten counts were recorded for this clonotype. In nucleotides, the CDR3 is TGTGCCTGGAGCCCCGGGGGCTCGCAGCCCCAGCATTTT. This codes for CAWSPGGSQPQHF. The genes are TRBV30 and TRBJ1-5; tentatively, D is TRBD1 (6 bases). The CDR3 length is 13 residues. The V gene lost 3 bases and the J gene lost 7 bases, with 13 bases spanning the gap. Germline V gives CDR1 GTSNPN, CDR2 SVGIG (reference sequence).

At least ten counts were recorded for this clonotype. The chain couples TRBV6-5 to TRBJ2-7; tentative D call: TRBD2 (7 bases). The CDR3 has 15 amino acids. V shed 6 bases and J shed 3 bases, with 18 bases lying between them. Germline CDR1 is MNHEY and CDR2 is SVGAGI. Here the CDR3 DNA reads TGTGCCAGCAGAGGTGGGGGGGCGGGGGACTACGAGCAGTACGTC. The encoded protein is CASRGGGAGDYEQYV.

This clonotype has at least ten counts. A read error may produce the germline difference seen at one junction end. The chain recombines TRBV18 with TRBJ1-5, with D possibly TRBD1 on 5 matching bases. Germline V gives CDR1 KGHSH, CDR2 LQKENI. This CDR3 comprises 13 residues. The chain's CDR3 is CASSPVEGRGIFF. Here the CDR3 DNA reads TGTGCCAGCTCACCGGTAGAGGGGCGAGGCATCTTTTTT. The full variable domain, in which reference TRBV18 and TRBJ1-5 provide the parts outside the CDR3, is NAGVMQNPRHLVRRRGQEARLRCSPMKGHSHVYWYRQLPEEGLKFMVYLQKENIIDESGMPKERFSAEFPKEGPSILRIQQVVRGDSAAYFCASSPVEGRGIFFGDGTRLSIL.

The chain couples TRBV20-1 to TRBJ1-6; no clear D gene. The CDR3 runs 9 residues. Germline-derived CDR1 and CDR2 are DFQATT and SNEGSKA (reference sequence). The germline V and J ends were trimmed by 1 base and 13 bases, with 2 bases remaining between them. CDR3 in DNA: TGCAGTGCTAGAGTCCCCCTCCACTTT. Its protein product is CSARVPLHF.

The J gene is TRBJ2-3, the V gene TRBV2; TRBD1 aligns across 12 bases. Germline V gives CDR1 SNHLY, CDR2 FYNNEI. J gave up 6 bases and V 8 bases, and 3 bases lay outside the gene matches. This CDR3 has 13 residues. The CDR3 nucleotides read TGTGCCAGCCGGGACAGGGGGCTGGATACGCAGTATTTT. Translated, it gives CASRDRGLDTQYF. Filled out from reference TRBV2 and TRBJ2-3, the complete variable domain reads EPEVTQTPSHQVTQMGQEVILRCVPISNHLYFYWYRQILGQKVEFLVSFYNNEISEKSEIFDDQFSVERPDGSNFTLKIRSTKLEDSAMYFCASRDRGLDTQYFGPGTRLTVL.

The chain combines TRBV7-8 with TRBJ2-5, with TRBD2 matching 8 bases. The V gene end was trimmed by 8 bases and the J gene end by 4 bases; junction bases not matched to a gene: 6. CDR3 size: 13 residues. Germline V gene lookup returns CDR1 SGHVS and CDR2 FQNEAQ. The CDR3 here is CASEAGGGETQYF. The CDR3 coding sequence is TGTGCCAGCGAGGCGGGGGGAGGAGAGACCCAGTACTTC. Supplemented by reference TRBV7-8 and TRBJ2-5, the full variable domain reads GAGVSQSPRYKVAKRGQDVALRCDPISGHVSLFWYQQALGQGPEFLTYFQNEAQLDKSGLPSDRFFAERPEGSVSTLKIQRTQQEDSAVYLCASEAGGGETQYFGPGTRLLVL.

The chain couples TRBV2 to TRBJ2-5; D unresolved. This CDR3 region has 13 residues. Germline CDR1 reads SNHLY; CDR2 reads FYNNEI. The V and J ends lost 1 base and 4 bases respectively, with 7 bases between them. The CDR3 sequence: CASSEEGRETQYF. CDR3 bases: TGTGCCAGCAGTGAAGAAGGGCGAGAGACCCAGTACTTC.

In its sample, this clonotype was seen many times. This chain uses TRBV18 with TRBJ2-1; no reliable D call. The V gene's germline CDR1 is KGHSH and CDR2 LQKENI. The CDR3 length is 13 residues. Trimming stripped 0 bases from V and 5 bases from J, with 5 bases between. The CDR3 DNA follows: TGTGCCAGCTCACCACCGTCCCACAATGAGCAGTTCTTC. This encodes CASSPPSHNEQFF.

The chain employs TRBV9 and TRBJ2-7, with D uncertain. CDR3 size: 15 residues. The V gene's germline CDR1 is SGDLS and CDR2 YYNGEE. CDR3 in amino acids: CGTLGWSENPYEQYF. CDR3 DNA: TGTGGCACATTGGGGTGGTCCGAAAACCCCTACGAGCAGTACTTC.

This clonotype has at least ten counts. This sequence joins TRBV10-3 and TRBJ1-2; TRBD1 is a possible D gene (5 bases). With 6 bases removed from V and 2 bases from J, the gap between germline ends came to 10 bases. This CDR3 has 13 amino acids. Germline V lookup: CDR1 ENHRY, CDR2 SYGVKD. The CDR3 spells CAISPTANYGYTF. CDR3 DNA: TGTGCCATCAGCCCGACAGCGAACTATGGCTACACCTTC.

This clonotype was counted many times. The CDR3 DNA reads TGTGCCAGCAGTAGGGGCAGCGACTCTGGAAACACCATATATTTT. Protein: CASSRGSDSGNTIYF. The gene calls are TRBV7-9 and TRBJ1-3; D might be TRBD1 (5 bases). Germline V gene data show CDR1 as SEHNR and CDR2 as FQNEAQ (reference sequence). This CDR3 region has 15 residues. V was cut by 6 bases and J by 0 bases, with 12 bases left in between.

This clonotype has ten or more counts. This chain joins TRBV12-3 or TRBV12-4 and TRBJ2-5; the D is unclear. This CDR3 has 12 residues. The germline V and J ends were trimmed by 3 bases and 4 bases, with 6 bases remaining between them. DNA for the CDR3: TGTGCCAGCAGTTTTGGTGGAGAGACCCAGTACTTC. This translates into CASSFGGETQYF.

Notes on this clonotype: It is likely a read error, because the conserved phenylalanine at the end of the CDR3 is missing. The chain employs TRBV24-1 and TRBJ1-5; D remains unclear. The CDR3 is 12 amino acids. CDR1 and CDR2 from the germline V gene are KGHDR and SFDVKD. The DNA of the CDR3 is TGCGCCACCAGTGATAGCAATCAGCCCCAGCATCTT. Encoded protein: CATSDSNQPQHL.

This clonotype occurred a few times. A much larger clone sits a single nucleotide away, making a read error possible. The V call is TRBV20-1, the J call TRBJ1-2; the D is unclear. Trimming removed 6 bases from V and 6 bases from J, with 17 bases in between. The CDR3 length is 13 residues. CDR1 and CDR2 from the germline V gene are DFQATT and SNEGSKA (reference sequence). CDR3 sequence reads: CSAGRAVRDGYTF. In DNA, the CDR3 is TGCAGTGCCGGGCGGGCAGTTAGGGATGGCTACACCTTC.

This clonotype was picked up a small number of times. CDR3 residues: CASSIPQADRKAFF. In DNA, the CDR3 is TGTGCCAGCTCCATCCCCCAGGCCGACCGAAAAGCTTTCTTT. This rearrangement joins TRBV6-2 or TRBV6-3 to TRBJ1-1, with D unresolved. The germline V gene has CDR1 MNHEY and CDR2 SVGEGT. The CDR3 is made up of 14 amino acids. The V gene lost 8 bases and the J gene lost 9 bases, with 22 bases spanning the gap.